This T cell receptor beta chain was sequenced for a study of T cell changes during pregnancy in multiple sclerosis. Clones were sequenced by immunoSEQ multiplex PCR, and TCRdb holds only the in-frame ones, with some missing. The sample holds around 61,000 clones, about 87% seen once. Trimming cost V 3 bases and J 1 base; bases outside gene matches: 2. Germline loops: CDR1 SGHNT, CDR2 YENEEA. CDR3 length: 14 amino acids. This receptor was taken from a female donor in good health, enrolled as a control in a pregnancy study. The material was peripheral blood, obtained in the first trimester of pregnancy. J is TRBJ2-5 and V is TRBV11-3, with 7 bases lining up with TRBD2. The CDR3 loop is CASSLGGSQETQYF. The DNA of the CDR3 is TGTGCCAGCAGCTTGGGGGGGTCCCAAGAGACCCAGTACTTC.